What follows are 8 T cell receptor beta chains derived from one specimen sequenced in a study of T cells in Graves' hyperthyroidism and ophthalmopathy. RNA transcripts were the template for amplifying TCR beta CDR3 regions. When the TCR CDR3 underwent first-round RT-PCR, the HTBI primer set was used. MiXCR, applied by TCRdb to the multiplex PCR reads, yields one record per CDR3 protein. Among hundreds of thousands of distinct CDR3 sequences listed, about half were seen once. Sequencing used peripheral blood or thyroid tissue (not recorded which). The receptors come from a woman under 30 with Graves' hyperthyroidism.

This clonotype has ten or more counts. Here the CDR3 reads CASSPRLGAETQYF. CDR3 nucleotide sequence: TGTGCCAGCAGCCCCCGGTTAGGAGCGGAGACCCAGTACTTC. The chain combines TRBV7-2 with TRBJ2-5; D not resolved. The V and J ends lost 5 bases and 5 bases respectively, with 15 bases between them. Germline CDR1 SGHTA, CDR2 FQGNSA. The CDR3 sequence is 14 residues long.

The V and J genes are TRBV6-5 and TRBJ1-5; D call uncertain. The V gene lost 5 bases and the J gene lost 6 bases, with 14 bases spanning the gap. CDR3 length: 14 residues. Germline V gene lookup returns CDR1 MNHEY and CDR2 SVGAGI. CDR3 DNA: TGTGCCAGCAGTACTACCCGGGCTGTTCAGCCCCAGCATTTT. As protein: CASSTTRAVQPQHF.

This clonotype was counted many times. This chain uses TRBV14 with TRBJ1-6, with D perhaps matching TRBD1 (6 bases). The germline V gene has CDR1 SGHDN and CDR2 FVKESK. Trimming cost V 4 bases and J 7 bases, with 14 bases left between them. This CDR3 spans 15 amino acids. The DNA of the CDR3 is TGTGCCAGCAGCCTCATGACAGGTTGGAATTCACCCCTCCACTTT. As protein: CASSLMTGWNSPLHF.

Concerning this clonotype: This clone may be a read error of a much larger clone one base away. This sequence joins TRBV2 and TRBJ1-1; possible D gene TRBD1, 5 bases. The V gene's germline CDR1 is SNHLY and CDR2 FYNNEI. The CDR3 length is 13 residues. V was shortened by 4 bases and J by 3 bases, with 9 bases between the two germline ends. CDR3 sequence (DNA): TGTGCCAGCAGTGGCAGGGCCGACACTGAAGCTTTCTTT. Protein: CASSGRADTEAFF.

The CDR3 here is CASSQGLAVYNEQYF. CDR3 sequence (DNA): TGTGCCAGCAGCCAGGGACTAGCGGTCTACAATGAGCAGTACTTC. This chain links TRBV7-2 with TRBJ2-1, with 11 positions matching TRBD2. Judging by the DNA end, TRBJ2-7 fits better; the J call may be wrong. The germline CDR1 and CDR2 sequences are SGHTA and FQGNSA. The CDR3 is made up of 15 amino acids.

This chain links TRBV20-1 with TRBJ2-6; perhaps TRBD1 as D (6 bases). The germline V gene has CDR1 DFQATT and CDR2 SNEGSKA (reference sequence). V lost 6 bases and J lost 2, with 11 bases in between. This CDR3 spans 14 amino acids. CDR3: CSATSGAGANVLTF. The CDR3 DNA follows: TGCAGTGCCACATCAGGGGCTGGGGCCAACGTCCTGACTTTC.

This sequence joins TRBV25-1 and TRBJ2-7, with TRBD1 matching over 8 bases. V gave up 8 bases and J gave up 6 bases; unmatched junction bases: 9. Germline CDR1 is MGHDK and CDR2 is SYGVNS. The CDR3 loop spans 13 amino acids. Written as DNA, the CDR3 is TGTGCCAGCGTGCGACAGGGGTACGGCGAGCAGTACTTC. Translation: CASVRQGYGEQYF.

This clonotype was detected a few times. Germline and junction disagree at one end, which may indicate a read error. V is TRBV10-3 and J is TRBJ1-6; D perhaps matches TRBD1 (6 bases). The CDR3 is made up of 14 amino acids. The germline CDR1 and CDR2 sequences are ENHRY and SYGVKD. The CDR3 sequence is CASSPGTQNSPLHF. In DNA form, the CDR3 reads TGTGCCAGCAGTCCTGGGACACAAAATTCACCCCTCCACTTT.